This TCR beta chain was identified during a study of cytomegalovirus exposure and HLA in healthy donors. PCR amplification relied on 60 Vbeta primers (plus 13 Jbeta primers). Produced via immunoSEQ multiplex PCR; TCRdb's table is partial and in-frame only. The data contain just over 150,000 clones, about 79% of them singletons. This receptor was taken from a woman in her fifties or sixties in good health and CMV-seropositive. The sample taken for sequencing was PBMCs.

This CDR3 reads CASSSEQYIAYGYTF. CDR3 DNA: TGTGCCAGCAGCTCAGAACAGTACATCGCCTATGGCTACACCTTC. The chain uses TRBV7-9 and TRBJ1-2; no reliable D call. In germline, CDR1 is SEHNR, CDR2 FQNEAQ (reference sequence). The CDR3 spans 15 residues. Trimming stripped 4 bases from V and 4 bases from J, with 16 bases between.